This T cell receptor (beta chain) appears in the sequencing data of a study of T cell responses to AZD1222 COVID-19 vaccine. Germline V lookup: CDR1 SGHNT, CDR2 YENEEA. The CDR3 runs 13 residues. The germline V and J ends were trimmed by 5 bases and 10 bases, with 12 bases remaining between them. Produced via immunoSEQ multiplex PCR; TCRdb's table is partial and in-frame only. This table has around 100,000 clones, about 93% appearing once. This clonotype was obtained from an adult in good health. Sequencing used peripheral blood, obtained on day 0 of AZD1222 vaccination. The V gene is TRBV11-3, the J gene TRBJ1-6; D uncertain. The CDR3 DNA reads as TGTGCCAGCAGCCAGACACCAGTCTCACCCCTCCACTTT. This sequence encodes CASSQTPVSPLHF.